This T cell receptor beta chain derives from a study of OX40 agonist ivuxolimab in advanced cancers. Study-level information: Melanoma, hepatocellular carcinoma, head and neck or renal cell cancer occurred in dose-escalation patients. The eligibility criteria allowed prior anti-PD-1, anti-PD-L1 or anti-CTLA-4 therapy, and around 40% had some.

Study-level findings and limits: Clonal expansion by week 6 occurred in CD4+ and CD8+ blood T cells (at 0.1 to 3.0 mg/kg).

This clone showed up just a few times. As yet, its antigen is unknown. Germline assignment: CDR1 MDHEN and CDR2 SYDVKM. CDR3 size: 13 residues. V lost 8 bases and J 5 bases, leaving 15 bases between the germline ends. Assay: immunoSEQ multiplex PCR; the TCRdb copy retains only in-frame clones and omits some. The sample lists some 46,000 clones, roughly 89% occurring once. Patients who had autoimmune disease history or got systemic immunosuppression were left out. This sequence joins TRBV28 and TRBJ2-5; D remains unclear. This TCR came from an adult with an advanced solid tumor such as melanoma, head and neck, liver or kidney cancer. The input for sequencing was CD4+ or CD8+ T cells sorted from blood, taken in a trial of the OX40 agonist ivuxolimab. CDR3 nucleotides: TGTGCCAGCTTCCCCGGTCCTGGGGAGACCCAGTACTTC. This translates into CASFPGPGETQYF. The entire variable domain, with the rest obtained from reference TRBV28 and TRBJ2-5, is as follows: DVKVTQSSRYLVKRTGEKVFLECVQDMDHENMFWYRQDPGLGLRLIYFSYDVKMKEKGDIPEGYSVSREKKERFSLILESASTNQTSMYLCASFPGPGETQYFGPGTRLLVL.